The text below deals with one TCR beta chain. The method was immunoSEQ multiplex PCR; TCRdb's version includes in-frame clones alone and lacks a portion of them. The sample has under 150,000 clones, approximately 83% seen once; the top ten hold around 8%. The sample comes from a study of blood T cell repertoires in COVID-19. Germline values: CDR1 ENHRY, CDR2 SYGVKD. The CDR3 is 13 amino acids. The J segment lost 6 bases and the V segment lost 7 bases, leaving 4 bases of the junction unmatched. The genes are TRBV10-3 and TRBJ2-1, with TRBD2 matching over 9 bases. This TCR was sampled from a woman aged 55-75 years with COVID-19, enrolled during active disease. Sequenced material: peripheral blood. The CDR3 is CAITPAGGNEQFF. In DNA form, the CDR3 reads TGTGCCATCACCCCAGCGGGGGGCAATGAGCAGTTCTTC.